This T cell receptor (beta chain) was sequenced during a study of human T cells and chemical hapten exposure. Study-wide background: A patient group, mainly female, showed alopecia areata, totalis or universalis. How much TCR each sample yielded varied, mostly because pooled library volumes differed slightly.

Noted time point: patch test 3, about 24 weeks after DPC sensitization. Treatment specified: therapeutic diphenylcyclopropenone sensitization with weekly scalp DPC. This clonotype was seen only a few times. Its antigen is unidentified. TCRdb re-analysed the RACE reads in MiXCR, keeping a single row per CDR3 protein. The data hold 99,000 or so distinct CDR3 sequences, with around 35% observed a single time. Study conclusions and caveats: Correlating positively with patch test score were the PT1 expanded TCR counts.

This clonotype was obtained from a man between 35 and 55 years old with alopecia areata. Some clones in this sample may be carry-over from other donors' samples. The sample in question was whole blood, obtained in connection with sensitization to the hapten diphenylcyclopropenone (DPC).

The CDR3 protein is CASSQDWTGVSTDTQYF. The CDR3 region has the DNA TGTGCCAGCAGCCAAGATTGGACAGGCGTAAGCACAGATACGCAGTATTTT. The chain combines TRBV4-2 with TRBJ2-3, with 7 bases fitting TRBD1. From germline, CDR1 is LGHNA and CDR2 YNFKEQ. V was clipped by 0 bases and J by 0 bases; unmatched bases: 6. The CDR3 is made up of 17 amino acids.